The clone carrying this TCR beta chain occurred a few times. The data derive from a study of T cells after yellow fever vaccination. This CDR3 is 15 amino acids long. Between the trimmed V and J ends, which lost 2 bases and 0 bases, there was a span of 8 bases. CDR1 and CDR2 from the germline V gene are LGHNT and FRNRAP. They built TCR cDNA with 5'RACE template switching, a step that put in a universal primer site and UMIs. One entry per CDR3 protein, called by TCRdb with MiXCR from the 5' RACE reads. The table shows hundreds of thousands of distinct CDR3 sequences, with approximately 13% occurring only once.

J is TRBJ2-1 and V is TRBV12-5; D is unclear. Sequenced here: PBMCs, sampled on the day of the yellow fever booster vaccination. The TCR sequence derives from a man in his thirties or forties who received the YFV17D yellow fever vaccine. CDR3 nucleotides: TGTGCTAGTGGTTTGATGCGGAGCTCCTACAATGAGCAGTTCTTC. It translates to CASGLMRSSYNEQFF.